This TCR beta chain was documented in a study of blood T cell repertoires in COVID-19. On the study more broadly: Sites across the United States, Italy and Spain contributed samples from acute and convalescent COVID-19.

Sequencing used immunoSEQ multiplex PCR; TCRdb keeps in-frame clones, though not all of them. The sample comprises 250,000 to 300,000 clones, 80% to 90% of which are singletons, and more than 10% rests with the top ten. The sequenced sample was peripheral blood. The clonotype was recovered from a woman under 40 with COVID-19, enrolled during active disease.

CDR3 protein: CASSFIQGAYEQYF. The CDR3 DNA reads as TGTGCCAGCAGCTTTATCCAGGGGGCTTACGAGCAGTACTTC. The chain recombines TRBV5-5 with TRBJ2-7, with TRBD1 identical over 8 bases. The CDR3 totals 14 residues. Germline V gene sequence: CDR1 SGHKS, CDR2 YYEKEE (reference sequence). V was pared by 2 bases and J by 4 bases, with 5 bases of the junction left unmatched.